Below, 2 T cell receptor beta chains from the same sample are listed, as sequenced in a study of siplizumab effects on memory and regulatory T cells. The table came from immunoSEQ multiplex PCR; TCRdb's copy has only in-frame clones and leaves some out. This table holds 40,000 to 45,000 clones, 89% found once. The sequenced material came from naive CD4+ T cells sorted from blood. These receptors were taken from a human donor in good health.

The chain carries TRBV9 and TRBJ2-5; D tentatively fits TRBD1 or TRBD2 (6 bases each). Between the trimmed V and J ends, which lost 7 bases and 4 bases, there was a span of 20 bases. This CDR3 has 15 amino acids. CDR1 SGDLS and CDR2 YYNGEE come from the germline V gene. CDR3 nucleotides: TGTGCCAGCTGTAAGACAGGTGCCGGGGGAGAGACCCAGTACTTC. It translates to CASCKTGAGGETQYF.

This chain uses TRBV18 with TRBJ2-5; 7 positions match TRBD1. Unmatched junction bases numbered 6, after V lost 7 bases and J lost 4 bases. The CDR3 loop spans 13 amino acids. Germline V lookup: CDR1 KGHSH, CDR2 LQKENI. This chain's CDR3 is CASFEGQRETQYF. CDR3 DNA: TGTGCCAGCTTCGAGGGACAGAGAGAGACCCAGTACTTC.